This is a list of T cell receptor beta chains from one sample in a study of blood T cell repertoires in COVID-19. The assay was immunoSEQ multiplex PCR, and TCRdb's table has in-frame clones only and misses some. The sample lists fewer than 85,000 clones; 75% to 90% were seen once. Sequences were obtained from peripheral blood. These receptors were collected from a man older than 75 with acute or convalescent COVID-19. Both conserved end residues are part of each CDR3. The D gene is left open where the match is weak. The listing skips clone size in some rows; elsewhere it reads once, few, many or a size class.

TRBV19	.	15	.	TRBJ1-4	TGTGCCAGTAGTGGAGTCCTTCCTCCTAATGAAAAACTGTTTTTT	CASSGVLPPNEKLFF
TRBV11-2	.	14	.	TRBJ1-1	TGTGCCAGCAGCTCCGCTTCGGGGATTGCTGAAGCTTTCTTT	CASSSASGIAEAFF
TRBV2	.	15	TRBD1	TRBJ1-5	TGTGCCACCAGGGACAGGGACAATAGCAATCAGCCCCAGCATTTT	CATRDRDNSNQPQHF
TRBV28	.	16	TRBD1	TRBJ1-4	TGTGCCAGCAGTCCCTCCACCGGGACAGGGGTTGAAAAACTGTTTTTT	CASSPSTGTGVEKLFF
TRBV28	.	14	TRBD2	TRBJ2-7	TGTGCCAGCAGCCCTGCGGGAGGGCCCTACGAGCAGTACTTC	CASSPAGGPYEQYF
TRBV6-5	.	15	TRBD2	TRBJ2-3	TGTGCCAGCAGGAAATCTAGCGGGACCACAGATACGCAGTATTTT	CASRKSSGTTDTQYF
TRBV4-1	.	15	TRBD1	TRBJ1-2	TGCGCCAGCAGCCAGCCGACAGGGAGAAGCGGCGGCTACACCTTC	CASSQPTGRSGGYTF
TRBV21-1	.	16	.	TRBJ1-2	TGTGCCAGCAGCTACCCGGACAGGGCCCTAGACTATGGCTACACCTTC	CASSYPDRALDYGYTF
TRBV2	few	16	TRBD2	TRBJ2-1	TGTGCCAGCAGAGGGATGAGCGGGAGCTCCTACAATGAGCAGTTCTTC	CASRGMSGSSYNEQFF
TRBV7-2	.	15	.	TRBJ1-3	TGTGCCAGCAGCTTTAACGGGGGCTCTGGAAACACCATATATTTT	CASSFNGGSGNTIYF
TRBV10-2	.	13	TRBD1	TRBJ1-5	TGCGCCAGCCGGGACAGCTTCAATCAGCCCCAGCATTTT	CASRDSFNQPQHF
TRBV3-1/TRBV3-2	.	14	.	TRBJ2-2	TGTGCCAGCAGCCGCGGGCAGAACACCGGGGAGCTGTTTTTT	CASSRGQNTGELFF
TRBV15	.	16	TRBD1	TRBJ1-3	TGTGCCACTCCGGGACAGCTCGGGGTTGTAGGGGACACCATATATTTT	CATPGQLGVVGDTIYF
TRBV6-5	few	12	.	TRBJ2-5	TGTGCCAGCAAGAGGGGGGGGGAGACCCAGTACTTC	CASKRGGETQYF
TRBV18	.	15	TRBD1	TRBJ2-7	TGTGCCAGCTCACCACCGGGACAGGGGACCTACGAGCAGTACTTC	CASSPPGQGTYEQYF
TRBV10-2	once	13	TRBD1	TRBJ2-7	TGCGCCAGCCGATTAGACAGGGACTACGAGCAGTACTTC	CASRLDRDYEQYF
TRBV6-6	.	15	.	TRBJ1-4	TGTGCCAGCGAACCACAGGGCGGGGGAAATGAAAAACTGTTTTTT	CASEPQGGGNEKLFF
TRBV6-5	once	14	TRBD2	TRBJ2-3	TGTGCCAGCAGACTAGCGGGGACCGCAGATACGCAGTATTTT	CASRLAGTADTQYF
TRBV5-8	.	15	.	TRBJ1-2	TGTGCCAGCAGCTTGGTTCCCTACGCCAACTATGGCTACACCTTC	CASSLVPYANYGYTF
TRBV28	.	18	TRBD1	TRBJ2-5	TGTGCCAGCAGTTTATCCGGGACAGGGGGCTTGGGTCAAGAGACCCAGTACTTC	CASSLSGTGGLGQETQYF
TRBV24-1	.	14	.	TRBJ2-2	TGTGCCACCAGTGATCGTCGGAGCACCGGGGAGCTGTTTTTT	CATSDRRSTGELFF
TRBV7-6	.	15	.	TRBJ1-1	TGTGCCAGCAGCAGAGACGGGAGGGGGGGCACTGAAGCTTTCTTT	CASSRDGRGGTEAFF
TRBV10-1	.	14	.	TRBJ2-1	TGCGCCAGCAGACCGGGACTTTCCTACAATGAGCAGTTCTTC	CASRPGLSYNEQFF
TRBV7-2	.	13	TRBD1	TRBJ1-2	TGTGCCAGCAGCTCTGGACAGGACTATGGCTACACCTTC	CASSSGQDYGYTF